These 7 T cell receptor beta chains were all obtained from the same sample, sequenced in a study of T cell responses to AZD1222 COVID-19 vaccine. Generated by immunoSEQ multiplex PCR, the TCRdb table keeps only in-frame clones and is missing some. The sample contains some 190,000 clones, around 90% of which appear only once. The sequencing used peripheral blood, collected on day 0 of AZD1222 vaccination. Receptors were obtained from an adult in good health.

In this sample, this clone turned up a few times. The genes are TRBV5-1 and TRBJ2-1; TRBD2 aligns across 10 bases. The germline gives CDR1 SGHRS, CDR2 YFSETQ. The V segment lost 5 bases and the J segment 9 bases; nucleotides outside the gene matches: 14. The length of the CDR3 is 16 residues. This CDR3 is CASRSNLAGEGGEQFF. CDR3 in DNA: TGCGCCAGCAGATCCAACCTAGCGGGGGAAGGGGGTGAGCAGTTCTTC. Looking up the rest from reference TRBV5-1 and TRBJ2-1 gives the full variable domain: KAGVTQTPRYLIKTRGQQVTLSCSPISGHRSVSWYQQTPGQGLQFLFEYFSETQRNKGNFPGRFSGRQFSNSRSEMNVSTLELGDSALYLCASRSNLAGEGGEQFFGPGTRLTVL.

The chain uses TRBV5-5 and TRBJ1-2, with D unresolved. The CDR3 is 13 residues long. Trimming removed 1 base from V and 5 bases from J, with 9 bases in between. CDR1 is SGHKS, CDR2 YYEKEE, per germline (reference sequence). The CDR3 sequence is CASSLTSGYGYTF. The CDR3, as DNA: TGTGCCAGCAGCTTGACATCGGGATATGGCTACACCTTC.

This clone was found once. For the CDR3, the DNA is TGTGCCAGCAGCGCGAGACGACAACCTCGACGACTTAACTATGGCTACACCTTC. Translated, it gives CASSARRQPRRLNYGYTF. The chain recombines TRBV11-2 with TRBJ1-2, with no clear D. Trimming took off 5 bases at V and 1 base at J, with 23 bases between the two ends. The CDR3 contains 18 residues. From germline, CDR1 is SGHAT and CDR2 FQNNGV. Full variable domain (remainder filled in from reference TRBV11-2 and TRBJ1-2): EAGVAQSPRYKIIEKRQSVAFWCNPISGHATLYWYQQILGQGPKLLIQFQNNGVVDDSQLPKDRFSAERLKGVDSTLKIQPAKLEDSAVYLCASSARRQPRRLNYGYTFGSGTRLTVV.

The rearrangement uses TRBV4-1 and TRBJ2-7; 9 bases fit TRBD1. CDR3 length equals 15 residues. V shed 3 bases, J shed 0 bases, and the junction held 3 bases outside the gene matches. Per germline, CDR1 MGHRA and CDR2 YSYEKL. CDR3 sequence reads: CASSHGTGSSYEQYF. The CDR3, as DNA: TGCGCCAGCAGCCACGGGACAGGGAGCTCCTACGAGCAGTACTTC.

The genes are TRBV5-1 and TRBJ2-3, with 10 bases aligning to TRBD1. Germline-derived CDR1 and CDR2 are SGHRS and YFSETQ. Losses at the gene ends were 4 bases for V and 2 bases for J; bases not matched to a gene: 7. This CDR3 is 16 amino acids long. Here the CDR3 DNA reads TGCGCCAGCAGCGGGGGACAGGGGATAATCACAGATACGCAGTATTTT. Translation gives CASSGGQGIITDTQYF.

The chain couples TRBV5-1 to TRBJ2-1; the D gene could be TRBD1 or TRBD2 (7 bases each). With 0 bases removed from V and 7 bases from J, the gap between germline ends came to 14 bases. The CDR3 sequence is 15 residues long. Germline V gene data show CDR1 as SGHRS and CDR2 as YFSETQ. CDR3 region: CASSLELRGGNEQFF. CDR3 bases: TGCGCCAGCAGCTTGGAGCTCAGGGGGGGAAATGAGCAGTTCTTC.

This rearrangement joins TRBV5-6 to TRBJ2-7; D remains ambiguous. The length of the CDR3 is 14 residues. V was clipped by 1 base and J by 4 bases, with 12 bases between them. Per germline, CDR1 SGHDT and CDR2 YYEEEE. For the CDR3, the DNA is TGTGCCAGCAGCTTGTCTTACCCACCGTACGAGCAGTACTTC. Encoded protein: CASSLSYPPYEQYF.